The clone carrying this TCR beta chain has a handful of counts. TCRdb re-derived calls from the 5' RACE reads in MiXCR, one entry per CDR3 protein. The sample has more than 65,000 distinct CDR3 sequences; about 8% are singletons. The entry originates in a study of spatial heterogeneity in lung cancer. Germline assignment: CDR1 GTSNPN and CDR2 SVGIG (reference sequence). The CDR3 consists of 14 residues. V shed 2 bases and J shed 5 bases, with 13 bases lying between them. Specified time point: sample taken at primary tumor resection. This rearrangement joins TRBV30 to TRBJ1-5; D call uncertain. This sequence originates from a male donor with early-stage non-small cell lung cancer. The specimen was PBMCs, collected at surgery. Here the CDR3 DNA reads TGTGCCTGGAGTCAGATGGGGAAAGATCAGCCCCAGCATTTT. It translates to CAWSQMGKDQPQHF.